The source of this T cell receptor beta chain is a study of early stage breast cancer tumors (dated 2017 in TCRdb). A note on the overall study: Of the roughly 17 invasive breast tumors, 12 to 13 were found to be estrogen receptor-positive, progesterone receptor-positive and HER2-negative. Most of the 12 ER+/PR+/HER2- tumors were invasive ductal carcinomas, while the other four were invasive lobular carcinomas. On average, each sample got about 9.3-fold read coverage. The samples as a whole yielded a few million detected templates, corresponding to about 1.1 million unique clonotypes.

Concerning this clone itself: This receptor's antigen is unknown. No per-base quality is available; no much larger clone lies one base away.

Two independent genomic DNA replicates were amplified for each sample, with around 0.5 ug used for blood and around 1.5 ug for tumor or normal breast. TCRB sequencing of genomic DNA was carried out with the ImmunoSeq Intro kit according to the manufacturer's instructions. Multiplex PCR was run for around 28 cycles using proprietary primers and spike-in control sequences for absolute quantification. Single-end 150-bp reads were used to sequence an 87-bp fragment spanning the CDR3 and the flanking V and J genes. Seven samples, each with two replicates, were multiplexed per lane of an Illumina MiSeq using version 3.0 chemistry. In the original analysis: Raw data were processed by the vendor's proprietary pipeline, with both replicates merged into one result per sample. Productive rearrangements sharing the V-gene family, CDR3 amino acid sequence and J-gene segment were defined as clonotypes. To compute clonality, the normalized Shannon entropy (Pielou evenness) of TCRB abundances was subtracted from 1. T cell density was estimated as total templates divided by the number of input cells, with the number of input cells inferred from the DNA input amount. Recon, run with its default parameters, was used to estimate overall repertoire diversity and clonality. Clonotypes with over 0.1% abundance in tumor and at least 32-fold higher abundance in tumor than in normal breast were defined as tumor-enriched. Not all clones reach the TCRdb copy of this immuneACCESS table, which keeps in-frame sequences only. Checked studies attribute under half of the gap to unresolved V genes and leave the rest unexplained. Clone size and the V and J calls come from that table; the DNA yielded D and trimming. This sample has 25,000 to 35,000 clones in its table, and less than 85% of those were observed once. Roughly 13% of the sample belongs to the ten largest clones.

The study profiled bulk TCR beta-chain repertoires in matched peripheral blood, tumor and adjacent normal breast tissue taken from approximately 15 patients with early-stage breast cancer. Before surgery, whole blood (roughly 4.5-11 mL) was collected into EDTA tubes and processed within 2 hours. Ficoll-Paque centrifugation in SepMate-50 tubes was used to isolate peripheral blood mononuclear cells. PBMCs were cryopreserved in around 90% FBS with roughly 10% DMSO in aliquots of about 1.7 to 4.5 million cells and stored in liquid nitrogen. Genomic DNA was extracted with the Qiagen AllPrep DNA/RNA Mini kit. Broader findings and caveats from the paper: Compared with adjacent normal breast tissue, tumors had higher clonality and roughly 2.5-fold greater T cell density. The small cohort size prevented analysis by tumor subtype. Repertoires from blood and normal breast were more alike than repertoires from blood and tumor, and in about 85% of the 16 patients, comparing each tissue with blood separated tumor from normal. Sequencing bulk genomic DNA from unsorted cells could not capture chain pairing or functional markers like CD4, CD8 and FOXP3. Enriched TCRB sequences shared across patients were mostly commonly generated sequences, unlikely to play an important role in the tumor microenvironment.

From the germline V gene, CDR1 is SQVTM and CDR2 is ANQGSEA. Relative to germline, V is 7 bases shorter and J is 8 bases shorter, with 17 bases between their ends. The CDR3 measures 12 amino acids from cysteine to phenylalanine. Only the CDR3 portion is preserved as DNA: 36 bases, with reading frame beginning at the first base. This sequence originates from a person aged 55 to 70 with breast cancer. What was sequenced was blood. Here the chain combines TRBV29-1 and TRBJ1-2; matching of 5 bases hints at TRBD1 as the D gene. The bases are TGCAGCGGACAAGACAGTTTAAGGGGCTACACCTTC. Translation gives CSGQDSLRGYTF.